Presented here are 12 T cell receptor beta chains from one specimen sequenced in a study of follicular helper T cells after annual influenza vaccination. Only in-frame clones appear in the TCRdb table, and some are missing; sequencing was by immunoSEQ multiplex PCR. The data show roughly 7,000 clones, with around four fifths seen just once and less than 0.65% held by the top ten. Time point in this sample: 2015-2016 season, 7 days after influenza vaccination. The input for sequencing was CXCR5- memory CD4+ T cells sorted from blood, taken 7 days after influenza vaccination. The source is an adult who received the influenza vaccine.

The chain couples TRBV5-1 to TRBJ2-1, with a tentative D call TRBD2 (5 bases). Per the germline V gene, CDR1 is SGHRS and CDR2 is YFSETQ. V lost 0 bases to trimming and J lost 3 bases, with 10 bases between them. The CDR3 length is 15 residues. For the CDR3, the DNA is TGCGCCAGCAGCTTGGAATCCCGGGACTACAATGAGCAGTTCTTC. Encoded protein: CASSLESRDYNEQFF.

The chain couples TRBV18 to TRBJ2-1; possibly TRBD1 or TRBD2 for D (6 bases each). CDR1 is KGHSH, CDR2 LQKENI, per germline. V lost 1 base to trimming and J lost 10 bases, with 20 bases between them. This CDR3 is 16 amino acids long. The CDR3 DNA reads TGTGCCAGCTCACCACGGGTGGGGGGCCCCCCCAAGGAGCAGTTCTTC. It codes for CASSPRVGGPPKEQFF.

The genes are TRBV5-4 and TRBJ2-7, with 8 positions matching TRBD1. Germline loops: CDR1 SGHNT, CDR2 YYREEE (reference sequence). CDR3 length: 14 amino acids. J lost 1 base, V lost 2 bases, and 2 bases had no gene match. CDR3 sequence reads: CASSFRTGSYEQYF. The DNA for the CDR3 is TGTGCCAGCAGCTTCCGGACAGGGTCCTACGAGCAGTACTTC.

The chain links TRBV7-9 to TRBJ2-1; 10 bases align to TRBD2. Germline V gene sequence: CDR1 SEHNR, CDR2 FQNEAQ (reference sequence). The CDR3 is 16 amino acids. J lost 6 bases, V lost 1 base, and 6 bases had no gene match. The CDR3 here is CASSLVASGSINEQFF. As DNA, the CDR3 is TGTGCCAGCAGCTTAGTAGCTAGCGGGAGTATCAATGAGCAGTTCTTC. Filled out from reference TRBV7-9 and TRBJ2-1, the complete variable domain reads DTGVSQNPRHKITKRGQNVTFRCDPISEHNRLYWYRQTLGQGPEFLTYFQNEAQLEKSRLLSDRFSAERPKGSFSTLEIQRTEQGDSAMYLCASSLVASGSINEQFFGPGTRLTVL.

The chain is built from TRBV7-3 and TRBJ2-2; 14 bases map to TRBD2. The ends lost 6 bases at V and 7 bases at J; junction bases unmatched: 4. There are 15 residues in the CDR3. The germline V gene has CDR1 SGHTA and CDR2 FQGTGA. CDR3 region: CASRPGLAGDGELFF. The CDR3 region has the DNA TGTGCCAGCAGACCGGGACTAGCGGGGGACGGGGAGCTGTTTTTT.

This chain connects TRBV5-1 to TRBJ2-5; possible D gene TRBD2, 6 bases. The V and J ends lost 3 bases and 5 bases respectively, with 17 bases between them. CDR1 SGHRS and CDR2 YFSETQ come from the germline V gene. The CDR3 loop spans 15 amino acids. As DNA, the CDR3 is TGCGCCAGCAGCTGGGGACTTTTCGGAGGGGAGACCCAGTACTTC. This gives the protein CASSWGLFGGETQYF. Together with reference TRBV5-1 and TRBJ2-5, the CDR3 gives the full variable domain: KAGVTQTPRYLIKTRGQQVTLSCSPISGHRSVSWYQQTPGQGLQFLFEYFSETQRNKGNFPGRFSGRQFSNSRSEMNVSTLELGDSALYLCASSWGLFGGETQYFGPGTRLLVL.

The genes are TRBV2 and TRBJ1-3; 10 bases are a match to TRBD1. CDR3 size: 17 residues. Trimming took 6 bases from V and 2 from J; bases not matched to a gene: 10. Germline V CDR1 and CDR2: SNHLY, FYNNEI. In DNA form, the CDR3 reads TGTGCCAGCAGACTCAACTGGGGGACAGGGGCTGGAAACACCATATATTTT. Protein product: CASRLNWGTGAGNTIYF.

The rearrangement uses TRBV6-6 and TRBJ2-2; D is unresolved. Germline V gene data show CDR1 as MNHNY and CDR2 as SVGAGI (reference sequence). The ends were cut back, 0 bases at V and 5 bases at J, with 7 bases in the middle. The CDR3 is made up of 14 amino acids. CDR3 nucleotide sequence: TGTGCCAGCAGTTACTCAGGACGGACCGGGGAGCTGTTTTTT. Encoded protein: CASSYSGRTGELFF.

This clone turned up a few times. The same CDR3 is also encoded by other DNA sequences in this sample. The chain has TRBV27 and TRBJ1-6, with no clear D. The germline CDR1 and CDR2 sequences are MNHEY and SMNVEV (reference sequence). The CDR3 length is 14 residues. The ends were cut back, 2 bases at V and 5 bases at J, with 7 bases in the middle. The CDR3 sequence: CASSLEGNNSPLHF. In DNA, the CDR3 is TGTGCCAGCAGTTTAGAGGGAAATAATTCACCCCTCCACTTT.

The CDR3, as DNA: TGTGCCTGGACCCCTGGGGGTTCACCCCTCCACTTT. Protein product: CAWTPGGSPLHF. The chain has TRBV30 and TRBJ1-6; TRBD1 might be the D (5 bases). Germline CDR1 GTSNPN, CDR2 SVGIG (reference sequence). V lost 4 bases and J 9 bases, leaving 10 bases between the germline ends. The CDR3 sequence is 12 residues long.

V gene TRBV18 combines with J gene TRBJ2-5; D unresolved. CDR1 and CDR2 from the germline V gene are KGHSH and LQKENI. The ends were cut back, 3 bases at V and 1 base at J, with 6 bases in the middle. The CDR3 extends over 13 amino acids. CDR3 sequence (DNA): TGTGCCAGCTCACCCCGTGCCCAAGAGACCCAGTACTTC. This sequence encodes CASSPRAQETQYF.

The V and J genes are TRBV7-9 and TRBJ2-5; 7 bases fit TRBD2. The trim removed 2 bases at V and 1 base at J, leaving 1 base unmatched. The CDR3 runs to 14 residues. The germline V gene has CDR1 SEHNR and CDR2 FQNEAQ (reference sequence). CDR3 DNA: TGTGCCAGCAGCTTATGGGGGGGCCAAGAGACCCAGTACTTC. Translation: CASSLWGGQETQYF.